This T cell receptor (beta chain) was identified during a study of shared T cell receptors in the human thymus. The method was immunoSEQ multiplex PCR; TCRdb's version includes in-frame clones alone and lacks a portion of them. The sample carries about 500,000 clones, 70% to 80% recorded once. This CDR3 spans 16 amino acids. CDR1 and CDR2 (germline): LNHDA, SQIVND (reference sequence). With V trimmed by 9 bases and J by 4 bases, 14 bases remained unmatched. The same sample was also used in a study of human thymus T cells. That report notes: Corrective surgery for congenital heart defects was being performed on the healthy Finnish infants who served as donors. Corrective heart surgery yielded the resections from which the thymus tissue came. An apparent bias in V and J gene usage was seen in thymic and blood repertoires. Among unrelated individuals, related research reported thymic repertoires that overlapped highly.

The sequence came from a boy less than two years old with a congenital heart defect. The sequenced sample consisted of thymocytes. The chain couples TRBV19 to TRBJ2-5; 10 bases agree with TRBD2. The DNA of the CDR3 is TGTGCCAGCAGAGGCCTAGCGGGAGCCGCGGCAGAGACCCAGTACTTC. Its translation is CASRGLAGAAAETQYF.